Listed below are T cell receptor beta chains from one sample, sequenced in a study of blood T cell repertoires in COVID-19. Sequencing was performed with immunoSEQ multiplex PCR; in TCRdb, only in-frame clones are kept and a portion is missing. This sample has 250,000 to 300,000 clones, with approximately 91% found just once. Sequences were obtained from peripheral blood. These receptors were collected from a man in his forties or fifties with acute or convalescent COVID-19. Each CDR3 is given with its conserved first and last residue. Fields, in order: J gene, clone size, CDR3 length, D gene, V gene, CDR3 protein, CDR3 DNA. A D gene is named only where the DNA matches it firmly. Not every row has a clone size; where given, it reads once, few, many or a size class.

J gene: TRBJ1-2; clone size: few; CDR3 length: 13; D gene: TRBD1; V gene: TRBV5-6; CDR3 protein: CASSPDRNYGYTF; CDR3 DNA: TGTGCCAGCAGCCCGGACAGGAACTATGGCTACACCTTC
J gene: TRBJ2-7; clone size: .; CDR3 length: 15; D gene: .; V gene: TRBV30; CDR3 protein: CAWNPLGRGDYEQYF; CDR3 DNA: TGTGCCTGGAACCCGCTTGGCAGGGGGGACTACGAGCAGTACTTC
J gene: TRBJ1-6; clone size: .; CDR3 length: 15; D gene: .; V gene: TRBV14; CDR3 protein: CASSPLGAGNSPLHF; CDR3 DNA: TGTGCCAGCAGCCCCCTTGGAGCAGGGAATTCACCCCTCCACTTT
J gene: TRBJ2-5; clone size: .; CDR3 length: 13; D gene: .; V gene: TRBV5-1; CDR3 protein: CASRYRIQETQYF; CDR3 DNA: TGCGCCAGCAGGTACAGGATCCAAGAGACCCAGTACTTC
J gene: TRBJ2-1; clone size: once; CDR3 length: 14; D gene: TRBD2; V gene: TRBV19; CDR3 protein: CASSGGLTSNEQFF; CDR3 DNA: TGTGCCAGTTCGGGGGGTCTAACCAGCAATGAGCAGTTCTTC
J gene: TRBJ2-1; clone size: .; CDR3 length: 14; D gene: TRBD2; V gene: TRBV30; CDR3 protein: CAWSLAGGVNEQFF; CDR3 DNA: TGTGCCTGGAGTCTGGCGGGGGGGGTCAATGAGCAGTTCTTC
J gene: TRBJ1-4; clone size: once; CDR3 length: 14; D gene: .; V gene: TRBV7-9; CDR3 protein: CASTTWEGNEKLFF; CDR3 DNA: TGTGCCAGCACCACATGGGAGGGGAATGAAAAACTGTTTTTT
J gene: TRBJ1-2; clone size: .; CDR3 length: 14; D gene: .; V gene: TRBV6-5; CDR3 protein: CASSLGEGNYGYTF; CDR3 DNA: TGTGCCAGCAGTCTGGGAGAAGGTAACTATGGCTACACCTTC
J gene: TRBJ2-4; clone size: .; CDR3 length: 15; D gene: .; V gene: TRBV7-9; CDR3 protein: CASSLVGGAKNIQYF; CDR3 DNA: TGTGCCAGCAGCTTAGTTGGCGGGGCCAAAAACATTCAGTACTTC
J gene: TRBJ2-7; clone size: .; CDR3 length: 14; D gene: .; V gene: TRBV9; CDR3 protein: CASSVTSRGYEQYF; CDR3 DNA: TGTGCCAGCAGCGTAACAAGTAGGGGTTACGAGCAGTACTTC
J gene: TRBJ2-2; clone size: once; CDR3 length: 17; D gene: TRBD1; V gene: TRBV2; CDR3 protein: CASSEARQGLNTGELFF; CDR3 DNA: TGTGCCAGCAGTGAAGCACGACAGGGGTTGAACACCGGGGAGCTGTTTTTT
J gene: TRBJ2-2; clone size: few; CDR3 length: 14; D gene: .; V gene: TRBV5-1; CDR3 protein: CASSLGGNTGELFF; CDR3 DNA: TGCGCCAGCAGCTTAGGGGGGAACACCGGGGAGCTGTTTTTT
J gene: TRBJ2-1; clone size: few; CDR3 length: 21; D gene: TRBD2; V gene: TRBV3-1/TRBV3-2; CDR3 protein: CASSPFGLGTSGGLPYNEQFF; CDR3 DNA: TGTGCCAGCAGCCCCTTCGGTCTGGGGACTAGCGGGGGGCTGCCCTACAATGAGCAGTTCTTC
J gene: TRBJ2-7; clone size: .; CDR3 length: 11; D gene: .; V gene: TRBV24-1; CDR3 protein: CATRQGDEQYF; CDR3 DNA: TGTGCCACCAGGCAGGGCGACGAGCAGTACTTC